The rows below give T cell receptor beta chains drawn from one sample of a study of OX40 agonist ivuxolimab in advanced cancers. Profiled with immunoSEQ multiplex PCR; TCRdb holds only in-frame clones, not every one. The table shows some 64,000 clones, with 80% to 95% occurring only once. Material: CD4+ or CD8+ T cells sorted from blood, obtained in a trial of the OX40 agonist ivuxolimab. Every receptor here comes from an adult with an advanced solid tumor such as melanoma, head and neck, liver or kidney cancer. CDR3s include the opening cysteine and the closing phenylalanine or tryptophan. Fields, in order: clone size, V gene, J gene, D gene, CDR3 protein, CDR3 DNA. D genes are given only for firm matches. Clone size is shown for a subset of rows, as once, few, many or a class of expanded clone.

-	TRBV9	TRBJ1-2	TRBD1	CASSVAGTGSGYTF	TGTGCCAGCAGCGTAGCTGGGACAGGGAGTGGCTACACCTTC
-	TRBV28	TRBJ2-4	-	CASSLTEGGAKNIQYF	TGTGCCAGCAGTTTAACGGAGGGTGGAGCCAAAAACATTCAGTACTTC
few	TRBV25-1	TRBJ1-2	-	CASSRIAWGGEDGYTF	TGTGCCAGCAGCCGCATAGCATGGGGGGGCGAGGATGGCTACACCTTC
-	TRBV6-6	TRBJ1-6	TRBD1	CASTRTGPPLHF	TGTGCCAGCACTCGGACAGGCCCACCCCTCCACTTT
once	TRBV7-9	TRBJ2-4	TRBD2	CASSAQGWGTSGNIQYF	TGTGCCAGCAGCGCCCAAGGGTGGGGGACTAGCGGGAACATTCAGTACTTC
-	TRBV7-2	TRBJ2-1	-	CASSLVHGPFF	TGTGCCAGCAGCTTAGTTCATGGTCCGTTCTTC
-	TRBV6-1	TRBJ2-3	-	CASSEYQGLGTDTQYF	TGTGCCAGCAGCGAATACCAGGGACTGGGCACAGATACGCAGTATTTT
-	TRBV13	TRBJ2-5	TRBD2	CASSALAGVAETQYF	TGTGCCAGCAGTGCTCTAGCGGGAGTAGCAGAGACCCAGTACTTC
-	TRBV6-5	TRBJ2-1	TRBD2	CASSYEKREGGNEQFF	TGTGCCAGCAGTTACGAGAAGCGGGAGGGCGGGAATGAGCAGTTCTTC
-	TRBV7-8	TRBJ2-1	-	CASSLGGAAIEQFF	TGTGCCAGCAGCTTAGGGGGGGCGGCTATTGAGCAGTTCTTC
-	TRBV4-3	TRBJ2-2	-	CASSRGGYTGELFF	TGCGCCAGCAGCCGGGGCGGCTACACCGGGGAGCTGTTTTTT
few	TRBV19	TRBJ1-5	TRBD1	CASRLGQGHQPQHF	TGTGCCAGTAGGTTGGGACAGGGTCATCAGCCCCAGCATTTT
-	TRBV25-1	TRBJ1-5	-	CASNYEGQPQHF	TGTGCCAGCAATTACGAGGGACAGCCCCAGCATTTT
-	TRBV15	TRBJ2-7	-	CATSSVGYEQYF	TGTGCCACCAGCAGTGTAGGTTACGAGCAGTACTTC
-	TRBV13	TRBJ2-7	-	CASSLGLSYEQYF	TGTGCCAGCAGCTTAGGCCTTTCCTACGAGCAGTACTTC
-	TRBV25-1	TRBJ2-5	-	CASSDQETETQYF	TGTGCCAGCAGTGACCAAGAAACGGAGACCCAGTACTTC
-	TRBV2	TRBJ2-1	-	CASSVLNNEQFF	TGTGCCAGCAGCGTGCTTAACAATGAGCAGTTCTTC
-	TRBV30	TRBJ2-1	-	CAWSEASADNEQFF	TGTGCCTGGAGTGAGGCTAGCGCCGACAATGAGCAGTTCTTC
-	TRBV6-1	TRBJ2-1	-	CASSYTGFEQFF	TGTGCCAGCAGCTATACCGGATTCGAGCAGTTCTTC
once	TRBV28	TRBJ2-1	TRBD2	CASTLAAYNEQFF	TGTGCCAGCACCCTAGCGGCCTACAATGAGCAGTTCTTC
-	TRBV6-6	TRBJ1-2	-	CASSFPLDTYGYTF	TGTGCCAGCAGTTTCCCTCTAGACACCTATGGCTACACCTTC
-	TRBV5-4	TRBJ2-1	-	CASSWGNNEQFF	TGTGCCAGCAGCTGGGGAAACAATGAGCAGTTCTTC
-	TRBV5-1	TRBJ1-3	TRBD1	CASSLKPRDRSSGNTIYF	TGCGCCAGCAGCTTAAAGCCCAGGGACAGGAGTTCTGGAAACACCATATATTTT
few	TRBV30	TRBJ1-1	-	CAWSGNGLNTEAFF	TGTGCCTGGAGTGGGAACGGTTTGAACACTGAAGCTTTCTTT
-	TRBV13	TRBJ2-1	TRBD2	CASSPGGGGPDNEQFF	TGTGCCAGCAGCCCAGGTGGGGGAGGGCCGGACAATGAGCAGTTCTTC
-	TRBV28	TRBJ2-5	TRBD2	CASYLGAGEPLETQYF	TGTGCCAGCTACCTTGGGGCGGGGGAACCTTTAGAGACCCAGTACTTC
-	TRBV30	TRBJ1-3	-	CAWSVITGNTIYF	TGTGCCTGGAGTGTAATCACTGGAAACACCATATATTTT
once	TRBV4-2	TRBJ2-3	-	CASSQDGFLGTDTQYF	TGTGCCAGCAGCCAAGACGGTTTTTTGGGGACAGATACGCAGTATTTT
-	TRBV4-2	TRBJ1-5	-	CASSQERGGAQPQHF	TGTGCCAGCAGCCAAGAACGGGGGGGAGCCCAGCCCCAGCATTTT
-	TRBV4-3	TRBJ2-1	-	CASSHPGTGVNEQFF	TGCGCCAGCAGCCACCCTGGGACTGGCGTAAATGAGCAGTTCTTC
-	TRBV19	TRBJ2-3	-	CASSRPTGDLKDTQYF	TGTGCCAGTAGTAGACCCACGGGAGACCTTAAGGATACGCAGTATTTT
few	TRBV5-8	TRBJ2-1	TRBD2	CASSSGSLAELQNEQFF	TGTGCCAGCAGCTCGGGATCGCTAGCGGAACTACAAAATGAGCAGTTCTTC
few	TRBV2	TRBJ1-6	-	CASSEREPPLHF	TGTGCCAGCAGTGAGAGGGAGCCACCCCTCCACTTT
-	TRBV5-4	TRBJ2-3	-	CASSYDSTDTQYF	TGTGCCAGCAGCTATGATAGCACAGATACGCAGTATTTT